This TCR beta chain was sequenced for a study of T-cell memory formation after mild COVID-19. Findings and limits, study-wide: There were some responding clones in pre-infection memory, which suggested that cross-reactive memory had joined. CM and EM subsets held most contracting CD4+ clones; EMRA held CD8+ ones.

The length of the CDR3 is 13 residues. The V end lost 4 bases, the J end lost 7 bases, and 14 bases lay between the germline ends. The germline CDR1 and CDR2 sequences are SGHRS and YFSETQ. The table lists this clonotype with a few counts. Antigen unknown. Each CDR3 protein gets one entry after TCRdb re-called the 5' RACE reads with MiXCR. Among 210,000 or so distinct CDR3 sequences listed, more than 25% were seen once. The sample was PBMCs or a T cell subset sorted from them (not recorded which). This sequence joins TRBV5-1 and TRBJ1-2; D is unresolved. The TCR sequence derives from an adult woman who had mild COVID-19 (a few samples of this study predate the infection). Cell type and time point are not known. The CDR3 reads CASSPVIVGGYTF. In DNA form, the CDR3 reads TGCGCCAGCAGCCCGGTAATTGTGGGTGGCTACACCTTC.